A selection of T cell receptor beta chains follows, all from one sample in a study of blood T cells in healthy people across ages. TCRdb passed the 5' RACE reads through MiXCR, listing each CDR3 protein once. The sample carries roughly 860,000 distinct CDR3 sequences, approximately 59% recorded once. The sequenced material came from blood. These receptors were collected from a man under 40 in good health. Both conserved end residues are part of each CDR3. D genes are given only for firm matches. For some rows the clone size is stated as once, few or many, or as a class when expanded; others skip it.

. | TRBJ2-7 | . | TRBV7-9 | CASSLEQDSYEQYF | TGTGCCAGCAGCTTAGAACAGGACTCCTACGAGCAGTACTTC
. | TRBJ1-5 | . | TRBV6-2/TRBV6-3 | CASSWLGNQPQHF | TGTGCCAGCAGTTGGCTTGGCAATCAGCCCCAGCATTTT
TRBD1 | TRBJ2-3 | . | TRBV20-1 | CSVRGQTTDTQYF | TGCAGTGTAAGGGGGCAGACCACAGATACGCAGTATTTT
TRBD1 | TRBJ1-2 | . | TRBV28 | CASSSLGQDGYTF | TGTGCCAGCAGTTCCCTCGGACAGGACGGCTACACCTTC
. | TRBJ2-1 | many | TRBV6-5 | CASSYGAGDLGNEQFF | TGTGCCAGCAGTTACGGGGCCGGGGACCTGGGAAATGAGCAGTTCTTC
. | TRBJ2-1 | many | TRBV7-9 | CASSHGQTGRTYNEQFF | TGTGCCAGCAGTCACGGACAGACCGGCAGAACGTACAATGAGCAGTTCTTC
TRBD1 | TRBJ1-5 | few | TRBV27 | CASMSQGALSNQPQHF | TGTGCCAGCATGTCCCAGGGGGCGCTTAGCAATCAGCCCCAGCATTTT
. | TRBJ2-3 | . | TRBV15 | CATSTIRSIGLVPDTQYF | TGTGCCACCAGCACAATACGCTCGATCGGCCTCGTTCCAGATACGCAGTATTTT
. | TRBJ2-1 | . | TRBV21-1 | CASSKWGPGPLCDEQFF | TGTGCCAGCAGCAAATGGGGGCCGGGACCCCTTTGCGATGAGCAGTTCTTC
TRBD1 | TRBJ1-2 | . | TRBV12-3/TRBV12-4 | CASSFGTGKCGYTF | TGTGCCAGCAGTTTTGGGACAGGGAAGTGTGGCTACACCTTC
TRBD2 | TRBJ2-7 | . | TRBV28 | CASHVTYAGGRGEQYF | TGTGCCAGCCACGTAACTTACGCGGGGGGGCGGGGTGAGCAGTACTTC
. | TRBJ1-1 | . | TRBV7-9 | CASSYGRPGGRANTEAFF | TGTGCCAGCAGCTACGGAAGGCCCGGCGGCAGAGCTAACACTGAAGCTTTCTTT
TRBD1 | TRBJ2-5 | . | TRBV7-2 | CASSPRDRGKETQYF | TGTGCCAGCAGCCCCCGGGACAGGGGAAAAGAGACCCAGTACTTC
TRBD1 | TRBJ2-5 | . | TRBV28 | CASSDDRGETQYF | TGTGCCAGCAGTGATGACAGGGGCGAGACCCAGTACTTC
. | TRBJ2-3 | . | TRBV14 | CASSHGTGRDTQYF | TGTGCCAGCAGCCATGGGACGGGGCGGGATACGCAGTATTTT
. | TRBJ2-2 | . | TRBV6-2/TRBV6-3 | CASIIGTDTGELFF | TGTGCCAGCATCATAGGGACCGACACCGGGGAGCTGTTTTTT
. | TRBJ2-6 | . | TRBV4-3 | CASSQATSWGANVLTF | TGCGCCAGCAGCCAAGCGACGAGCTGGGGGGCCAACGTCCTGACTTTC
. | TRBJ2-1 | . | TRBV10-3 | CATSGAADDNEQFF | TGTGCCACCTCGGGGGCGGCAGACGACAATGAGCAGTTCTTC
. | TRBJ2-5 | . | TRBV6-5 | CASSSPLTTQYF | TGTGCCAGCAGTTCTCCTCTGACAACCCAGTACTTC
TRBD1 | TRBJ1-6 | few | TRBV10-3 | CAISETGGNNSPLHF | TGTGCCATCAGTGAAACAGGGGGCAATAATTCACCCCTCCACTTT
TRBD1 | TRBJ2-5 | few | TRBV7-7 | CASSPGTGDETQYF | TGTGCTAGCAGCCCCGGGACAGGGGACGAGACCCAGTACTTC
. | TRBJ2-6 | . | TRBV5-4 | CASSRTGLLNSGANVLTF | TGTGCCAGCAGTAGAACGGGACTCTTAAACTCTGGGGCCAACGTCCTGACTTTC
. | TRBJ2-5 | . | TRBV29-1 | CSVLGPTRRNEQYF | TGCAGCGTTCTCGGGCCCACCCGACGGAATGAGCAGTACTTC
TRBD1 | TRBJ2-5 | . | TRBV9 | CASSVSGQLKQETQYF | TGTGCCAGCAGCGTTTCGGGACAGTTAAAGCAAGAGACCCAGTACTTC
TRBD2 | TRBJ2-1 | . | TRBV13 | CASSPEGRGQFF | TGTGCCAGCAGCCCAGAGGGGAGGGGGCAGTTCTTC
. | TRBJ2-3 | few | TRBV7-2 | CASSPAPDTQYF | TGTGCCAGCAGCCCCGCCCCAGATACGCAGTATTTT
. | TRBJ2-7 | . | TRBV7-2 | CASSLTQVIVGQSSYEQYF | TGTGCCAGCAGCTTAACTCAGGTTATAGTCGGCCAAAGCTCCTACGAGCAGTACTTC
. | TRBJ2-4 | . | TRBV20-1 | CSARQGAENIQYF | TGCAGTGCTAGACAGGGAGCGGAGAACATTCAGTACTTC
. | TRBJ1-4 | . | TRBV10-3 | CAIRGNNEKLFF | TGTGCCATTCGGGGGAACAATGAAAAACTGTTTTTT
. | TRBJ2-5 | few | TRBV10-3 | CAISEQGSWEQYF | TGTGCCATCAGCGAACAGGGTTCCTGGGAGCAGTACTTC
. | TRBJ2-3 | . | TRBV5-1 | CASSWETATDTQYF | TGCGCCAGCAGCTGGGAGACAGCCACAGATACGCAGTATTTT
. | TRBJ2-3 | many | TRBV29-1 | CSTPGLSGTDTQYF | TGCAGCACTCCGGGACTCTCGGGCACAGATACGCAGTATTTT
TRBD1 | TRBJ2-7 | few | TRBV28 | CASSAADRPYEQYF | TGTGCCAGCAGTGCCGCGGACAGGCCCTACGAGCAGTACTTC
TRBD2 | TRBJ2-3 | . | TRBV6-4 | CASSDSIGGADTQYF | TGTGCCAGTAGTGACTCGATCGGGGGGGCAGATACGCAGTATTTT
. | TRBJ1-2 | . | TRBV7-9 | CASSLGSTAYGYTF | TGTGCCAGCAGCTTAGGGTCGACTGCTTATGGCTACACCTTC
. | TRBJ2-7 | . | TRBV7-9 | CASSSPRAGDEQYF | TGTGCCAGCAGCTCACCCCGGGCTGGCGACGAGCAGTACTTC
. | TRBJ1-2 | once | TRBV3-1 | CASSQDFDSHGYTF | TGTGCCAGCAGCCAAGATTTTGACAGCCATGGCTACACCTTC
TRBD1 | TRBJ2-5 | . | TRBV6-5 | CANKRGRQETQYF | TGTGCCAACAAAAGGGGGCGGCAAGAGACCCAGTACTTC
. | TRBJ2-3 | . | TRBV18 | CASSPPGRVSDTQYF | TGTGCCAGCTCACCACCGGGCAGGGTGTCAGATACGCAGTATTTT
TRBD2 | TRBJ2-1 | . | TRBV4-3 | CASAGTSGETQFF | TGCGCCAGTGCCGGGACTAGCGGCGAGACCCAGTTCTTC
TRBD2 | TRBJ2-7 | . | TRBV27 | CASNSRLAGDYEQYF | TGTGCCAGTAATAGCCGACTAGCGGGAGACTACGAGCAGTACTTC
TRBD2 | TRBJ2-3 | few | TRBV29-1 | CSVAKRGVDTQYF | TGCAGCGTTGCAAAGCGGGGGGTCGATACGCAGTATTTT
TRBD2 | TRBJ2-1 | . | TRBV5-5 | CASSWTSGGRSYNEQFF | TGTGCCAGCAGCTGGACTAGCGGGGGGCGCTCCTACAATGAGCAGTTCTTC
. | TRBJ2-1 | . | TRBV9 | CASSIPVTNEQFF | TGTGCCAGCAGCATACCAGTCACCAATGAGCAGTTCTTC
TRBD1 | TRBJ2-7 | . | TRBV10-3 | CATHTGVTLTTYEQYF | TGTGCCACTCATACAGGGGTCACACTTACGACCTACGAGCAGTACTTC
. | TRBJ2-5 | once | TRBV7-2 | CASSLGPMFPGTQYF | TGTGCCAGCAGCTTGGGACCCATGTTCCCAGGGACCCAGTACTTC